The entry that follows covers one T cell receptor beta chain sequence. Its antigen remains unknown. The time point denotes: newly diagnosed GD, antithyroid drugs for less than 3 months. RNA extracted from PBMCs served as the sequencing template. These data originate in a study of regulatory T cells in long-lasting Graves disease. Study outcomes and limitations: Favoring TRBV28, TRBJ1-2 and TRBJ2-5 was a feature seen in persistent disease.

Relying on iRepertoire HTBI primers and Arm-PCR of CDR3 regions, the team built TCR beta libraries. TCRdb reanalysed the multiplex PCR reads using MiXCR and keeps one entry per CDR3 protein. This sample yields about 320,000 distinct CDR3 sequences, of which about 18% are seen a single time; roughly 35% belongs to the top ten. The V gene's germline CDR1 is SEHNR and CDR2 FQNEAQ (reference sequence). Losses at the gene ends were 4 bases for V and 5 bases for J; bases not matched to a gene: 8. CDR3 length: 15 amino acids. The source is a female donor with Graves disease. The J gene is TRBJ2-3, the V gene TRBV7-9; 8 bases align to TRBD1. The source was peripheral blood mononuclear cells (PBMCs), collected at new diagnosis, from a patient treated with antithyroid drugs. CDR3 amino acids: CASSSPDRERDTQYF. The CDR3 DNA follows: TGTGCCAGCAGCTCCCCGGACAGGGAACGAGATACGCAGTATTTT.